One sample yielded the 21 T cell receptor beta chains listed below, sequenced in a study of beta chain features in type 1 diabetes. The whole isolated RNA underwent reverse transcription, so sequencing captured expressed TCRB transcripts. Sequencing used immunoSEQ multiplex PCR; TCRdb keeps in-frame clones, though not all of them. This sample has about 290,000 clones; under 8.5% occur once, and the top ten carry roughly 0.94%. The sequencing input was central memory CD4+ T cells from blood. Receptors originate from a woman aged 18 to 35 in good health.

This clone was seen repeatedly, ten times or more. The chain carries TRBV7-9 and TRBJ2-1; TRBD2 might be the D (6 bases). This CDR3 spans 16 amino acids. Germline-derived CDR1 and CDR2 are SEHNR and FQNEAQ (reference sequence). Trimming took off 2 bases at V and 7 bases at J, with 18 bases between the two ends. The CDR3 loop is CASSLIGSGDENEQFF. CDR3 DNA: TGTGCCAGCAGCTTAATAGGGTCGGGAGACGAGAATGAGCAGTTCTTC.

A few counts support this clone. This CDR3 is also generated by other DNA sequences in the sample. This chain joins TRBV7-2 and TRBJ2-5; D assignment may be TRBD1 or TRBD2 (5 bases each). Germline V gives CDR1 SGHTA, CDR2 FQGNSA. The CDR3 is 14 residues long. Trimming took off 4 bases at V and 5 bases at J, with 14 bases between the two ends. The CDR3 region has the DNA TGTGCCAGCAGCTCCCCGGGGCGAGGGGAGACCCAGTACTTC. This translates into CASSSPGRGETQYF.

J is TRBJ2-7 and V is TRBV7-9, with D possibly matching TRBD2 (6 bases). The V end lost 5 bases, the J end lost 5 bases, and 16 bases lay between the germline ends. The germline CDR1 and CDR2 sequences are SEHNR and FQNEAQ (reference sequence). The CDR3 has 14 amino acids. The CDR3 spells CASSVGGSAHEQYF. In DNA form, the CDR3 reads TGTGCCAGCAGCGTAGGAGGGAGTGCCCACGAGCAGTACTTC.

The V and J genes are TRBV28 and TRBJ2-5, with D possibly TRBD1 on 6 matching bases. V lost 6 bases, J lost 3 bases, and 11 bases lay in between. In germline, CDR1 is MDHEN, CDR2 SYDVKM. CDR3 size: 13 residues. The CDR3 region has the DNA TGTGCCAGCAGAGGACAGATGGAAGAGACCCAGTACTTC. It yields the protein CASRGQMEETQYF.

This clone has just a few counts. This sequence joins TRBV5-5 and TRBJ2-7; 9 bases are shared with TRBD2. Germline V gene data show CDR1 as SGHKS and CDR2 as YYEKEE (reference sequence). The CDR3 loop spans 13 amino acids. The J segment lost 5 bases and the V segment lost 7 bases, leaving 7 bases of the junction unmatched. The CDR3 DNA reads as TGTGCCAGCCGGCTGGAGCGGGAGGACGAGCAGTACTTC. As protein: CASRLEREDEQYF.

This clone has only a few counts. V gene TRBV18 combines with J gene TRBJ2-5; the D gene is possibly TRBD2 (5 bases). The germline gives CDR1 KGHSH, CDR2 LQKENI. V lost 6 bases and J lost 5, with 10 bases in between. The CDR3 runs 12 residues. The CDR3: CASSPQRETQYF. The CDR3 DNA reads TGTGCCAGCTCTCCCCAGCGGGAGACCCAGTACTTC.

The CDR3 spells CASSLARVGGNEQFF. The CDR3 nucleotides read TGTGCCAGCAGCTTAGCGCGAGTCGGAGGCAATGAGCAGTTCTTC. The chain is built from TRBV7-9 and TRBJ2-1, with D perhaps matching TRBD2 (5 bases). Trimming removed 0 bases at V and 6 bases at J, with 12 bases between. In germline, CDR1 is SEHNR, CDR2 FQNEAQ (reference sequence). The CDR3 contains 15 residues.

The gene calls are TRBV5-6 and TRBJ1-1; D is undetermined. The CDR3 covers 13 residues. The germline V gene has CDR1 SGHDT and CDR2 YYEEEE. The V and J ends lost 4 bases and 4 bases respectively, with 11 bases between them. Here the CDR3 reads CASSPQYSTEAFF. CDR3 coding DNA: TGTGCCAGCAGCCCGCAGTACAGCACTGAAGCTTTCTTT.

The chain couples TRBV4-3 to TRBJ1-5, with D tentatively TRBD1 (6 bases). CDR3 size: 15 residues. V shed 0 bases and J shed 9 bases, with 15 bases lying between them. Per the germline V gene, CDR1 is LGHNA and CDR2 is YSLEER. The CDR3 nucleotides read TGCGCCAGCAGCCAAGAGGGACATGGGACGTGGCCCCAGCATTTT. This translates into CASSQEGHGTWPQHF.

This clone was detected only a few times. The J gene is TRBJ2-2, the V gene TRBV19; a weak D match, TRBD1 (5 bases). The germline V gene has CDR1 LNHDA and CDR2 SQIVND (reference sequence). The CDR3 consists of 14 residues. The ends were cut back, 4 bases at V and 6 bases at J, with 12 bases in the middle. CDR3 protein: CASSKGRVAGELFF. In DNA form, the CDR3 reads TGTGCCAGTAGTAAGGGCAGGGTGGCCGGGGAGCTGTTTTTT. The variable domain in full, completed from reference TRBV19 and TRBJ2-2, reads DGGITQSPKYLFRKEGQNVTLSCEQNLNHDAMYWYRQDPGQGLRLIYYSQIVNDFQKGDIAEGYSVSREKKESFPLTVTSAQKNPTAFYLCASSKGRVAGELFFGEGSRLTVL.

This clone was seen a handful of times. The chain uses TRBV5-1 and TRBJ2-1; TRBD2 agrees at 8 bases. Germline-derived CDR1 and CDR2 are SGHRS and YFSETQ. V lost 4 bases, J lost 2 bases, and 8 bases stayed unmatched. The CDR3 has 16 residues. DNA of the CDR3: TGCGCCAGCAGCGATGCTACTAGCGGCGCCTACAATGAGCAGTTCTTC. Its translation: CASSDATSGAYNEQFF.

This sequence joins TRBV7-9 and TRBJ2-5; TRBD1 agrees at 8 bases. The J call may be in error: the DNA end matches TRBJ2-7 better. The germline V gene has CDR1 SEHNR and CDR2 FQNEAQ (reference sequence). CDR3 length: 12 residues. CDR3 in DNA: TGTGCCAGCAGCTCGACAGGGGACGAGCAGTACTTC. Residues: CASSSTGDEQYF.

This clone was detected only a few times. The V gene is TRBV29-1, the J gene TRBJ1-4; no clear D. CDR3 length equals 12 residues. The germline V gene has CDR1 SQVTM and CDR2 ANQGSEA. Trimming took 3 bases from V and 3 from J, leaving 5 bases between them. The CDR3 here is CSVDGPNEKLFF. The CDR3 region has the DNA TGCAGCGTTGATGGTCCTAATGAAAAACTGTTTTTT.

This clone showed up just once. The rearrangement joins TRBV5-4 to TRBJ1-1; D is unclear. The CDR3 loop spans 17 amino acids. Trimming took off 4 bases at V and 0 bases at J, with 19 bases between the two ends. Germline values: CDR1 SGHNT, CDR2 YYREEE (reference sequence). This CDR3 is CASSQGKFRELNTEAFF. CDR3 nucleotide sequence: TGTGCCAGCAGCCAAGGTAAATTTCGGGAGCTGAACACTGAAGCTTTCTTT.

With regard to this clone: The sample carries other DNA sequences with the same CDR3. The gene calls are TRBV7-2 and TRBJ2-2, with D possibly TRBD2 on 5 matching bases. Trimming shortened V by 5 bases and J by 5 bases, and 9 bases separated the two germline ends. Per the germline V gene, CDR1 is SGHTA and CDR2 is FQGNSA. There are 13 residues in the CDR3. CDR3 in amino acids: CASSPTGTGELFF. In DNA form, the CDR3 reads TGTGCCAGCAGCCCGACGGGGACCGGGGAGCTGTTTTTT.

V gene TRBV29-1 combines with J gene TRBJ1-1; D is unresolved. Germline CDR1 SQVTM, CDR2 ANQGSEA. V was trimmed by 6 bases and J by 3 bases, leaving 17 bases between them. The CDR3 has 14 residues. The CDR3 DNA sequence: TGCAGCGTCCTACCACGGACTGTGCACACTGAAGCTTTCTTT. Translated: CSVLPRTVHTEAFF.

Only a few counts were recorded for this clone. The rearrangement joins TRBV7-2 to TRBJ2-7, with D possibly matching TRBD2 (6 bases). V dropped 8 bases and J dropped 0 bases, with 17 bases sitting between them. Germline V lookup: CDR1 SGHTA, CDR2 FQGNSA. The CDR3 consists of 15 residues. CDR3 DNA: TGTGCCAGCCGCAGAGGGCAGGGAGGCTCCTACGAGCAGTACTTC. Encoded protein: CASRRGQGGSYEQYF. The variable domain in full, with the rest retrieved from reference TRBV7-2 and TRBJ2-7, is GAGVSQSPSNKVTEKGKDVELRCDPISGHTALYWYRQSLGQGLEFLIYFQGNSAPDKSGLPSDRFSAERTGGSVSTLTIQRTQQEDSAVYLCASRRGQGGSYEQYFGPGTRLTVT.

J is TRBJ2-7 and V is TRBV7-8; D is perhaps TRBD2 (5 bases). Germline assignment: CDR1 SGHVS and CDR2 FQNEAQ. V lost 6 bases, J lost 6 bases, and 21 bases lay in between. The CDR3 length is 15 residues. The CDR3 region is CASRSGRDWIGEQYF. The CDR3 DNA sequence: TGTGCCAGCAGGTCAGGTCGGGATTGGATCGGCGAGCAGTACTTC.

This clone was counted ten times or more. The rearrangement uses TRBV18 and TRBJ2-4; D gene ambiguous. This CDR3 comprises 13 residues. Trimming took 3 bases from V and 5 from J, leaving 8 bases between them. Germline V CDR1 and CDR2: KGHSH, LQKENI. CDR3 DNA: TGTGCCAGCTCACCCAGTGGGGAAAACATTCAGTACTTC. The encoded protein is CASSPSGENIQYF.

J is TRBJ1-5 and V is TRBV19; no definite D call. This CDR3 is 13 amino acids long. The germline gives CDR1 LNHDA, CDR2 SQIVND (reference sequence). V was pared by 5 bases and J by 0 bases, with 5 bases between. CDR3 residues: CASSPDSNQPQHF. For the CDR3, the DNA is TGTGCCAGTAGTCCAGATAGCAATCAGCCCCAGCATTTT.

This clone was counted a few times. The CDR3 protein is CASSLDPGGDTQYF. In DNA form, the CDR3 reads TGTGCCAGCAGCTTAGACCCGGGAGGGGATACGCAGTATTTT. This chain joins TRBV7-3 and TRBJ2-3; 8 bases are a match to TRBD2. This CDR3 contains 14 residues. V trimming: 2 bases; J trimming: 6 bases; junction bases outside the gene matches: 4. CDR1 is SGHTA and CDR2 is FQGTGA in the germline V gene.